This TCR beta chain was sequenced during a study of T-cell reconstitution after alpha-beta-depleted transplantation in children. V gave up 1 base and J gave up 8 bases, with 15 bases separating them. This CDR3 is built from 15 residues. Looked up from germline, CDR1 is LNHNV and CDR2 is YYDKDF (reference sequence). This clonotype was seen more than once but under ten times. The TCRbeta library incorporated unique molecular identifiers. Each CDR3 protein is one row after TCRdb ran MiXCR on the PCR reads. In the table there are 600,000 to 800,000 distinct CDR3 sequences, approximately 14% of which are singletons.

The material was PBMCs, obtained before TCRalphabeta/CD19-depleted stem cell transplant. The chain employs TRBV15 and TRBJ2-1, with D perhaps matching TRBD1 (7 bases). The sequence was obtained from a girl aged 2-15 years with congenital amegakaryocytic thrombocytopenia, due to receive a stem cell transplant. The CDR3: CATSRGTSRGDEQFF. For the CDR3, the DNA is TGTGCCACCAGCAGAGGTACTAGCAGGGGGGATGAGCAGTTCTTC.